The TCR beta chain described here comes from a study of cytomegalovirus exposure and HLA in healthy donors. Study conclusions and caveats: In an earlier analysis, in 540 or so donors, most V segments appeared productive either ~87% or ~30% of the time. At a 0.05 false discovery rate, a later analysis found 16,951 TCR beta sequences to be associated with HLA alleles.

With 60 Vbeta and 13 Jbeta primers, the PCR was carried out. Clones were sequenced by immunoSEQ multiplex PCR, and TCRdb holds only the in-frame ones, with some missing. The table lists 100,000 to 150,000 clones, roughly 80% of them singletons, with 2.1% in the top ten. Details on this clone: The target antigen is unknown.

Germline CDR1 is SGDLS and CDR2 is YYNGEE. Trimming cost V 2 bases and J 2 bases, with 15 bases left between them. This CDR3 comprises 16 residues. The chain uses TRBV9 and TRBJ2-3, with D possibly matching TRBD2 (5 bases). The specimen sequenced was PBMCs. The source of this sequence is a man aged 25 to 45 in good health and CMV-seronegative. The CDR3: CASSVAGRAYTDTQYF. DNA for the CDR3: TGTGCCAGCAGCGTTGCGGGTCGGGCTTACACAGATACGCAGTATTTT. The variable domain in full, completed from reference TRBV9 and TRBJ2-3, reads DSGVTQTPKHLITATGQRVTLRCSPRSGDLSVYWYQQSLDQGLQFLIQYYNGEERAKGNILERFSAQQFPDLHSELNLSSLELGDSALYFCASSVAGRAYTDTQYFGPGTRLTVL.